The 20 T cell receptor beta chains below come from one sample, sequenced in a study of blood T cell repertoires in COVID-19. Assay used: immunoSEQ multiplex PCR; TCRdb lists only in-frame clones, some missing. The top ten hold roughly 2.6% of the sample, which has about 220,000 clones, roughly 85% seen once. The sample consisted of peripheral blood. Receptors originate from a man between 45 and 60 years old who had recovered from COVID-19.

This clone was seen just once. The J gene is TRBJ2-7, the V gene TRBV18, with 7 bases lining up with TRBD2. After removal of 5 bases from V and 2 bases from J, the junction contained 9 bases not matched to a gene. From germline, CDR1 is KGHSH and CDR2 LQKENI. The CDR3 loop spans 15 amino acids. CDR3 DNA sequence: TGTGCCAGCTCAGAGGCCGGGACTAACCCCTACGAGCAGTACTTC. Translation gives CASSEAGTNPYEQYF.

V usage is TRBV28 and J usage is TRBJ2-2; D is perhaps TRBD2 (5 bases). The CDR3 has 17 residues. V was pared by 6 bases and J by 8 bases, with 25 bases between. Germline assignment: CDR1 MDHEN and CDR2 SYDVKM. CDR3 sequence (DNA): TGTGCCAGCAGGCGGAGCCGGGGTGGGATAATGTTGGGGGAGCTGTTTTTT. Translating gives CASRRSRGGIMLGELFF.

V and J are TRBV19 and TRBJ2-7; 8 bases fit TRBD1. Germline CDR1 reads LNHDA; CDR2 reads SQIVND (reference sequence). This CDR3 comprises 13 residues. The ends lost 4 bases at V and 1 base at J; junction bases unmatched: 0. The CDR3: CASSRTGSYEQYF. In nucleotides, the CDR3 is TGTGCCAGTAGTAGGACAGGGTCCTACGAGCAGTACTTC.

This clone was recorded only once. The rearrangement joins TRBV29-1 to TRBJ2-1; D gene unclear. The germline V and J ends were trimmed by 7 bases and 7 bases, with 14 bases remaining between them. CDR1 is SQVTM, CDR2 ANQGSEA, per germline. The CDR3 is made up of 12 amino acids. CDR3 coding DNA: TGCAGCGCCGGTAGTAGCTATAATGAGCAGTTCTTC. Translated, it gives CSAGSSYNEQFF.

The chain has TRBV6-5 and TRBJ2-1; tentative D call: TRBD1 (6 bases). Germline V gives CDR1 MNHEY, CDR2 SVGAGI. V lost 2 bases to trimming and J lost 1 base, with 9 bases between them. The CDR3 loop spans 15 amino acids. This CDR3 is CASSYTQGSYNEQFF. The CDR3 nucleotides read TGTGCCAGCAGTTACACCCAGGGGTCCTACAATGAGCAGTTCTTC.

The chain carries TRBV21-1 and TRBJ2-2; the table's D call, TRBD2, was not checked against the DNA. TRBV21-1 is assigned pseudogene status. This CDR3 comprises 15 residues. CDR3 in amino acids: CASSKLAANTGELFF. Here the CDR3 DNA reads TGTGCCAGCAGCAAACTAGCGGCAAACACCGGGGAGCTGTTTTTT.

The chain joins TRBV7-9 to TRBJ2-1; D may be TRBD2 (5 bases). V was clipped by 1 base and J by 6 bases, with 10 bases between them. In germline, CDR1 is SEHNR, CDR2 FQNEAQ (reference sequence). This CDR3 is 14 amino acids long. The CDR3 DNA is TGTGCCAGCAGCTTAGACCTAGCTCGCAATGAGCAGTTCTTC. Translating it yields CASSLDLARNEQFF.

This clone was detected only a few times. The DNA for the CDR3 is TGTGCCAGCAGCCGGGTAGCGGTGTACAATGAGCAGTTCTTC. Amino acid sequence: CASSRVAVYNEQFF. The chain carries TRBV3-1 (or the pseudogene TRBV3-2) and TRBJ2-1; D possibly corresponds to TRBD2 (6 bases). This CDR3 has 14 residues. V was shortened by 4 bases and J by 4 bases, with 11 bases between the two germline ends. Germline CDR1 and CDR2: LGHDT and YNNKEL (reference sequence).

Regarding this clone: A junction boundary mismatches the germline segment, possibly from a read error. The chain links TRBV7-9 to TRBJ2-2, with TRBD1 identical over 10 bases. The CDR3 contains 19 residues. The germline CDR1 and CDR2 sequences are SEHNR and FQNEAQ (reference sequence). As DNA, the CDR3 is TGTGCCAGCAGCTTATGGGGACAGGGGCGCCGTTCGAAGACCGGGGAGCTGTTTTTT. Translation: CASSLWGQGRRSKTGELFF.

The rearrangement links TRBV27 to TRBJ2-1; 8 nucleotides agree with TRBD2. The CDR3 loop spans 13 amino acids. Germline values: CDR1 MNHEY, CDR2 SMNVEV (reference sequence). V trimming: 6 bases; J trimming: 13 bases; junction bases outside the gene matches: 11. CDR3 DNA: TGTGCCAGCAGCTGGAGCCGGGAGGGAAGACAGTTCTTC. The encoded protein is CASSWSREGRQFF.

The V and J genes are TRBV10-3 and TRBJ2-7; 10 bases are a match to TRBD2. CDR3 length equals 13 residues. Germline assignment: CDR1 ENHRY and CDR2 SYGVKD. J gave up 9 bases and V 10 bases, and 12 bases lay outside the gene matches. Written as DNA, the CDR3 is TGTGCCACACTTTCCGGGACTAGCGTACGGCAGTACTTC. Amino acid sequence: CATLSGTSVRQYF.

For the CDR3, the DNA is TGCAGCGTTGAAGTATGGCCAGGGAGGGTCGCCTCCGGCTATGGCTACACCTTC. Translating gives CSVEVWPGRVASGYGYTF. V gene TRBV29-1 combines with J gene TRBJ1-2, with a weak D call TRBD1 (5 bases). The ends were cut back, 1 base at V and 4 bases at J, with 25 bases in the middle. The CDR3 runs to 18 residues. CDR1 SQVTM and CDR2 ANQGSEA come from the germline V gene.

The rearrangement joins TRBV18 to TRBJ2-7, with 8 bases matching TRBD1. J was trimmed by 1 base and V by 6 bases; bases with no gene match: 8. This CDR3 has 15 amino acids. Germline V gene sequence: CDR1 KGHSH, CDR2 LQKENI. CDR3 nucleotides: TGTGCCAGCTCCCCGGGACAGGTAGAGTCCTACGAGCAGTACTTC. This gives the protein CASSPGQVESYEQYF.

The chain combines TRBV12-5 with TRBJ2-1, with 13 positions matching TRBD2. Germline V gene lookup returns CDR1 LGHNT and CDR2 FRNRAP. V dropped 6 bases and J dropped 7; count of bases not matched to a gene: 6. The CDR3 runs to 15 residues. The CDR3 loop reads CASGAPGLAGNEQFF. In DNA, the CDR3 is TGTGCTAGTGGGGCTCCGGGACTAGCGGGAAATGAGCAGTTCTTC.

The chain employs TRBV30 and TRBJ1-3; 10 bases agree with TRBD1. The CDR3 length is 15 residues. In germline, CDR1 is GTSNPN, CDR2 SVGIG (reference sequence). V lost 5 bases to trimming and J lost 5 bases; unmatched junction nucleotides: 9. The CDR3 protein is CAWAGQGSRRNTIYF. The CDR3 DNA follows: TGTGCCTGGGCGGGACAGGGGTCGAGACGAAACACCATATATTTT.

This clone was observed a single time. The V call is TRBV4-1, the J call TRBJ2-2, with D perhaps matching TRBD1 (5 bases). V was cut by 4 bases and J by 6 bases, with 12 bases left in between. The CDR3 runs to 14 residues. Per germline, CDR1 MGHRA and CDR2 YSYEKL. The CDR3 DNA reads TGCGCCAGCAGCCTGGGCAGGGTCCCCGGGGAGCTGTTTTTT. It yields the protein CASSLGRVPGELFF.

The chain combines TRBV3-1 (or the pseudogene TRBV3-2) with TRBJ2-7; D perhaps matches TRBD1 (5 bases). This CDR3 spans 15 amino acids. Trimming left V 3 bases short and J 0 bases short, with 12 bases between. CDR1 is LGHDT and CDR2 is YNNKEL in the germline V gene (reference sequence). The CDR3 coding sequence is TGTGCCAGCAGCCAGGACACATTGAGCTCCTACGAGCAGTACTTC. Protein: CASSQDTLSSYEQYF.

CDR3 loop: CASSWTGSTDTQYF. The DNA for the CDR3 is TGTGCCAGCAGTTGGACAGGGAGCACAGATACGCAGTATTTT. The V call is TRBV28, the J call TRBJ2-3; 8 bases fit TRBD1. CDR1 and CDR2 (germline): MDHEN, SYDVKM. The CDR3 has 14 amino acids. The V segment lost 4 bases and the J segment 0 bases; nucleotides outside the gene matches: 0.

The V and J genes are TRBV6-5 and TRBJ2-2; perhaps TRBD1 as D (6 bases). The CDR3 has 13 residues. The germline V and J ends were trimmed by 8 bases and 1 base, with 8 bases remaining between them. Germline lookup yields CDR1 MNHEY and CDR2 SVGAGI. The CDR3 protein is CASQGQNTGELFF. The CDR3 coding sequence is TGTGCCAGCCAGGGGCAGAACACCGGGGAGCTGTTTTTT.

The CDR3 sequence: CASSRAGVPTDTQYF. The CDR3 DNA is TGTGCCAGCAGCAGAGCGGGAGTGCCGACAGATACGCAGTATTTT. This chain joins TRBV6-5 and TRBJ2-3; 8 nucleotides agree with TRBD2. The CDR3 totals 15 residues. Germline values: CDR1 MNHEY, CDR2 SVGAGI. V shed 6 bases and J 3 bases; nucleotides not matched to a gene: 8.